This T cell receptor beta chain appears in the sequencing data of a study of blood T cell repertoires in COVID-19. TCRdb's table, derived via immunoSEQ multiplex PCR, lists solely in-frame clones and lacks some. The sample has 250,000 to 350,000 clones, roughly 91% seen once. Remarks on this clone: At one boundary the junction diverges from the germline segment, which might be a read error.

The sequenced sample consisted of PBMCs or T cells enriched from blood (not recorded which). The clonotype was recovered from a woman aged 45-59 years who had been exposed to COVID-19.

Here the CDR3 reads CASSPGQGHSF. The CDR3 DNA follows: TGTGCCAGCAGCCCCGGACAGGGGCATTCCTTT. V is TRBV7-9 and J is TRBJ1-3; 9 positions agree with TRBD1. Germline V CDR1 and CDR2: SEHNR, FQNEAQ (reference sequence). This CDR3 has 11 amino acids. The full variable domain, its missing parts supplied by reference TRBV7-9 and TRBJ1-3, is DTGVSQNPRHKITKRGQNVTFRCDPISEHNRLYWYRQTLGQGPEFLTYFQNEAQLEKSRLLSDRFSAERPKGSFSTLEIQRTEQGDSAMYLCASSPGQGHSFGEGSWLTVV.